These T cell receptor beta chains were read from a single sample in a study of blood T cell repertoires in COVID-19. Some clones are missing from TCRdb's copy, which holds only in-frame ones; the method was immunoSEQ multiplex PCR. This table holds some 300,000 clones, about 88% found once. The material sequenced was peripheral blood. The source is a woman between 65 and 79 years old with COVID-19, enrolled during active disease. CDR3s include the opening cysteine and the closing phenylalanine or tryptophan. The D gene is left open where the match is weak. Where a row states a size, it is once, few, many or the class of an expanded clone; other rows omit it.

>NA|TRBJ1-2|NA|TRBV18
TGTGCCAGCTCACCGGATCAGGCACAGATCTCCTATGGCTACACCTTC
CASSPDQAQISYGYTF
>TRBD1|TRBJ1-6|NA|TRBV5-4
TGTGCCAGCAGCTTCCGGGACAGGGGGCCGAGTTCACCCCTCCACTTT
CASSFRDRGPSSPLHF
>TRBD1|TRBJ2-2|NA|TRBV18
TGTGCCAGCACCGGACAGGGTAAAGGGGAGCTGTTTTTT
CASTGQGKGELFF
>TRBD2|TRBJ2-5|NA|TRBV2
TGTGCCAGCAGTGGATTAGCGGGACAAGAGACCCAGTACTTC
CASSGLAGQETQYF
>NA|TRBJ2-5|NA|TRBV11-2
TGTGCCAGCAGCCCAAACTCCCCCCGGGAGACCCAGTACTTC
CASSPNSPRETQYF
>TRBD1|TRBJ2-7|once|TRBV15
TGTGCCACCAGCAGAGACCGGACAGGCTACGAGCAGTACTTC
CATSRDRTGYEQYF
>TRBD2|TRBJ2-5|NA|TRBV30
TGTGCCTGGACGCTTGCCAGCGGGGGCTTCCAAGAGACCCAGTACTTC
CAWTLASGGFQETQYF
>NA|TRBJ2-1|NA|TRBV5-1
TGCGCCAGCAGCTTGGGGCGGGGCCAGTCCTACAATGAGCAGTTCTTC
CASSLGRGQSYNEQFF
>TRBD2|TRBJ2-3|NA|TRBV5-6
TGTGCCAGCAGCTTTGCAACTAGCGGCACAGATACGCAGTATTTT
CASSFATSGTDTQYF
>TRBD1|TRBJ1-1|NA|TRBV12-3/TRBV12-4
TGTGCCAGCAGTCCAGGGGGGACTGAAGCTTTCTTT
CASSPGGTEAFF
>NA|TRBJ2-5|NA|TRBV9
TGTGCCAGCAGCGTACTAGAGGGTTTAGGAGAGACCCAGTACTTC
CASSVLEGLGETQYF
>TRBD1|TRBJ1-1|NA|TRBV29-1
TGCAGCGGTAGACAGGGAGGCACTGAAGCTTTCTTT
CSGRQGGTEAFF
>NA|TRBJ2-7|NA|TRBV11-2
TGTGCCAGCAAGAGGGGGTCAGGGCTCTCCTACGAGCAGTACTTC
CASKRGSGLSYEQYF
>NA|TRBJ2-1|NA|TRBV19
TGTGCCAGTAGTAAGGTCGGACTTACAAACAATGAGCAGTTCTTC
CASSKVGLTNNEQFF
>NA|TRBJ1-4|NA|TRBV4-3
TGCGCCAGCAGCCAGGACAGATCTTGGGAAAAACTGTTTTTT
CASSQDRSWEKLFF
>NA|TRBJ2-2|once|TRBV29-1
TGCAGCGTTGACCCCTTCAACACCGGGGAGCTGTTTTTT
CSVDPFNTGELFF
>NA|TRBJ1-1|NA|TRBV10-3
TGTGCCATCAGTGAGTCGTATGACAGCCCATCAGCTTTCTTT
CAISESYDSPSAFF
>TRBD1|TRBJ2-7|NA|TRBV10-1
TGCGCCAGCAGTGAGGGACAGGGGTACTACGAGCAGTACTTC
CASSEGQGYYEQYF